The 12 T cell receptor beta chains listed next were all sequenced from one sample in a study of T cell clones after liver transplantation. Profiling relied on immunoSEQ multiplex PCR, and the TCRdb table lists in-frame clones only, not all of them. This table holds 80,000 or so clones, over 80% found once. Sample: CD4+ T cells from blood, taken approximately 3.5 years after liver transplant. The receptors derive from a human patient who received a liver transplant. The T cells may come from the graft donor.

J is TRBJ2-7 and V is TRBV12-5; D remains unclear. CDR3 size: 15 residues. The V end lost 6 bases, the J end lost 1 base, and 16 bases lay between the germline ends. Germline loops: CDR1 LGHNT, CDR2 FRNRAP. CDR3 protein: CASGLDSSTSYEQYF. CDR3 in DNA: TGTGCTAGTGGCCTCGACTCGTCAACATCCTACGAGCAGTACTTC.

The chain links TRBV7-2 to TRBJ2-2, with 11 bases identical to TRBD2. This CDR3 region has 15 residues. Germline CDR1 SGHTA, CDR2 FQGNSA. The V and J ends lost 1 base and 13 bases, in that order; junction bases with no gene match: 8. The CDR3 loop is CASSLETSGIVGLFF. In DNA, the CDR3 is TGTGCCAGCAGCTTAGAGACTAGCGGGATAGTCGGGCTGTTTTTT.

The rearrangement joins TRBV5-1 to TRBJ1-1; possible D gene TRBD1, 5 bases. The CDR3 spans 15 residues. V lost 5 bases, J lost 4 bases, and 18 bases lay in between. Germline V CDR1 and CDR2: SGHRS, YFSETQ. The CDR3: CASSLTVPGGTEAFF. The CDR3 bases are TGCGCCAGCAGTTTGACCGTCCCCGGGGGCACTGAAGCTTTCTTT.

The rearrangement links TRBV7-3 to TRBJ2-1; TRBD2 matches 8 bases. This CDR3 is built from 16 residues. The germline V gene has CDR1 SGHTA and CDR2 FQGTGA. V dropped 4 bases and J dropped 4; count of bases not matched to a gene: 9. DNA for the CDR3: TGTGCCAGCAGCTCCCAAGCTAGCGGGTTTTACAATGAGCAGTTCTTC. The encoded protein is CASSSQASGFYNEQFF. The variable domain in full, with the rest retrieved from reference TRBV7-3 and TRBJ2-1, is GAGVSQTPSNKVTEKGKYVELRCDPISGHTALYWYRQSLGQGPEFLIYFQGTGAADDSGLPNDRFFAVRPEGSVSTLKIQRTERGDSAVYLCASSSQASGFYNEQFFGPGTRLTVL.

This clone counts as medium-sized (0.01 to 0.1%). The chain combines TRBV5-6 with TRBJ1-1; the D gene is possibly TRBD1 (6 bases). The germline V gene encodes CDR1 SGHDT and CDR2 YYEEEE. The ends were cut back, 2 bases at V and 2 bases at J, with 13 bases in the middle. This CDR3 has 15 amino acids. The CDR3 is CASSLGQFTNTEAFF. The CDR3 DNA sequence: TGTGCCAGCAGCTTAGGACAGTTTACCAACACTGAAGCTTTCTTT.

This chain uses TRBV5-4 with TRBJ2-3, with 9 bases that match TRBD1. The CDR3 totals 16 residues. V gave up 5 bases and J gave up 1 base; unmatched junction bases: 8. Germline loops: CDR1 SGHNT, CDR2 YYREEE (reference sequence). The CDR3 nucleotides are TGTGCCAGCAGTGTAACCCGGGACAGGGGCACAGATACGCAGTATTTT. This codes for CASSVTRDRGTDTQYF.

This rearrangement joins TRBV7-2 to TRBJ2-1; 12 positions match TRBD1. The V gene's germline CDR1 is SGHTA and CDR2 FQGNSA. The CDR3 is made up of 15 amino acids. Trimming took 4 bases from V and 6 from J; bases not matched to a gene: 4. This chain's CDR3 is CASSSRDRGLNEQFF. The CDR3 DNA sequence: TGTGCCAGCAGCTCCCGGGACAGGGGGCTCAATGAGCAGTTCTTC.

The V and J genes are TRBV4-1 and TRBJ2-1, with D tentatively TRBD2 (6 bases). In germline, CDR1 is MGHRA, CDR2 YSYEKL. V was shortened by 4 bases and J by 4 bases, with 14 bases between the two germline ends. The CDR3 spans 15 residues. The CDR3 nucleotides read TGCGCCAGCAGCCCTTTGCGGGACGGGTACAATGAGCAGTTCTTC. This codes for CASSPLRDGYNEQFF.

This chain links TRBV5-1 with TRBJ2-1; no clear D. This CDR3 is built from 15 residues. The germline V and J ends were trimmed by 0 bases and 12 bases, with 19 bases remaining between them. CDR1 and CDR2 from the germline V gene are SGHRS and YFSETQ. The CDR3 spells CASSLELRKTDGQFF. For the CDR3, the DNA is TGCGCCAGCAGCTTGGAACTTAGAAAGACGGATGGGCAGTTCTTC.

The J gene is TRBJ2-6, the V gene TRBV6-1; D is ambiguous. The germline V and J ends were trimmed by 8 bases and 4 bases, with 15 bases remaining between them. The CDR3 is 15 residues long. The germline V gene has CDR1 MNHNS and CDR2 SASEGT. Here the CDR3 reads CASLKGSTGANVLTF. The CDR3 DNA is TGTGCCAGCCTAAAGGGAAGTACCGGGGCCAACGTCCTGACTTTC.

The chain links TRBV2 to TRBJ1-5; the D is unclear. V was cut by 5 bases and J by 1 base, with 9 bases left in between. This CDR3 has 14 residues. In germline, CDR1 is SNHLY, CDR2 FYNNEI. CDR3 DNA: TGTGCCAGCAGTAGGACGTTGAGCAATCAGCCCCAGCATTTT. Its protein product is CASSRTLSNQPQHF.

The V gene is TRBV19, the J gene TRBJ1-1; D not certain. This CDR3 spans 15 amino acids. The germline V gene encodes CDR1 LNHDA and CDR2 SQIVND (reference sequence). The germline V and J ends were trimmed by 3 bases and 0 bases, with 11 bases remaining between them. DNA of the CDR3: TGTGCCAGTAGTATCTTTCCGGGTCTGAACACTGAAGCTTTCTTT. Protein: CASSIFPGLNTEAFF.